Below are 4 T cell receptor beta chains sequenced from a single sample in a study of cytomegalovirus exposure and HLA in healthy donors. In the PCR, 60 Vbeta and 13 Jbeta primers were used. This table comes from immunoSEQ multiplex PCR, and its TCRdb copy is limited to in-frame clones, with some not included. The sample holds over 90,000 clones, 66% seen once. Input material: PBMCs. Every receptor here comes from a woman between 45 and 60 years old in good health and CMV-seronegative.

This sequence joins TRBV5-5 and TRBJ2-3, with TRBD1 matching over 7 bases. The CDR3 totals 14 residues. Germline V CDR1 and CDR2: SGHKS, YYEKEE (reference sequence). V trimming: 0 bases; J trimming: 4 bases; junction bases outside the gene matches: 2. The CDR3 DNA follows: TGTGCCAGCAGCTTGGGACAGGGTGCAGATACGCAGTATTTT. Its protein is CASSLGQGADTQYF.

The J gene is TRBJ2-5, the V gene TRBV7-2; D may be TRBD1 (5 bases). The CDR3 is made up of 14 amino acids. V was clipped by 1 base and J by 3 bases, with 9 bases between them. The germline V gene encodes CDR1 SGHTA and CDR2 FQGNSA. CDR3: CASSLVQEKETQYF. The CDR3 DNA reads TGTGCCAGCAGCTTAGTACAGGAAAAAGAGACCCAGTACTTC.

The V and J genes are TRBV21-1 and TRBJ1-1; the table calls TRBD1, which could not be checked here. TRBV21-1 is given as a pseudogene. The CDR3 has 16 residues. The CDR3 DNA follows: TGTGCCAGCAGCAAAGAAGACAGAGAGACGAACACTGAAGCTTTCTTT. Its translation is CASSKEDRETNTEAFF.

In its sample, this clone was seen once. V is TRBV4-1 and J is TRBJ2-3; 8 bases map to TRBD2. Germline assignment: CDR1 MGHRA and CDR2 YSYEKL. The J segment lost 1 base and the V segment lost 4 bases, leaving 13 bases of the junction unmatched. The CDR3 spans 18 residues. The CDR3 sequence: CASSPGLAEIRGTDTQYF. The CDR3 DNA follows: TGCGCCAGCAGCCCTGGACTAGCTGAAATTCGAGGCACAGATACGCAGTATTTT.